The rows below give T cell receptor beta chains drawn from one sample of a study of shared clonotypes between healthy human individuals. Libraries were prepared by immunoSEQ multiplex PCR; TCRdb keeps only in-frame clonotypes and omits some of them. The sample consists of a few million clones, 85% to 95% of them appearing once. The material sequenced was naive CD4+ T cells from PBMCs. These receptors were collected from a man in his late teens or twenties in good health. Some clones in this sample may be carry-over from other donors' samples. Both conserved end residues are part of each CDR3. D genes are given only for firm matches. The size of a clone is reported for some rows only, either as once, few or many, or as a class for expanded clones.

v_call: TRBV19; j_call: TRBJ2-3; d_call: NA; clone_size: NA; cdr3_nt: TGTGCCAGTAGTATTTTTTGGGGCGGGAGCACAGATACGCAGTATTTT; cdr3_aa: CASSIFWGGSTDTQYF
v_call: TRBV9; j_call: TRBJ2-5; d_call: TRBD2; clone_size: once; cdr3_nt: TGTGCCAGCAGCCAGCGGGGGATCCAAGAGACCCAGTACTTC; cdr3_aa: CASSQRGIQETQYF
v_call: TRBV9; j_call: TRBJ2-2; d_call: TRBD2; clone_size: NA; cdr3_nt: TGTGCCAGCAGCGTAGTAGGACTAGCGGTCACCGGGGAGCTGTTTTTT; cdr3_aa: CASSVVGLAVTGELFF
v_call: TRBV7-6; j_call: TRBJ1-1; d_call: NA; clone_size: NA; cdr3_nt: TGTGCCAGCAGCTTAGTGGCTGGGGGGGGAGTGCACACTGAAGCTTTCTTT; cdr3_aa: CASSLVAGGGVHTEAFF
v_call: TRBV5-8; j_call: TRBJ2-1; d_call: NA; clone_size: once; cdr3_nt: TGTGCCAGCAGCTTGGACGGGATTCAAAGCAATGAGCAGTTCTTC; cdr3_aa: CASSLDGIQSNEQFF
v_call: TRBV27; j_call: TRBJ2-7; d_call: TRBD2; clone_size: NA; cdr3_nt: TGTGCCAGCAGTTTCGGTCTAGCGGGAGGCGAGCAGTACTTC; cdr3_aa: CASSFGLAGGEQYF
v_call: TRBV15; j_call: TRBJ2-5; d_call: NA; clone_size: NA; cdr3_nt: TGTGCCACCAGCAGAGATCGCTTCCAAGAGACCCAGTACTTC; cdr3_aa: CATSRDRFQETQYF
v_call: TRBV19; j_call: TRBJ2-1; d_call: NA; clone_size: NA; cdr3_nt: TGTGCCAGCAGGAGTGAGTTCTCCTACAATGAGCAGTTCTTC; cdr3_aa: CASRSEFSYNEQFF
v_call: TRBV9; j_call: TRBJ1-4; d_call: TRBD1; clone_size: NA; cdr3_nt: TGTGCCAGCAGCGTGACAGGGACGTATGAAAAACTGTTTTTT; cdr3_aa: CASSVTGTYEKLFF
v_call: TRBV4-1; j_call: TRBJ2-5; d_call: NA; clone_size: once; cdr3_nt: TGCGCCAGCAGTCTCCTCGGGGTGGAGACCCAGTACTTC; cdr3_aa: CASSLLGVETQYF
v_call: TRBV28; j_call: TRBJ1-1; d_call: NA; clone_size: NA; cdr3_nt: TGTGCCAGCACCGGGGGGAGTTGGAACACTGAAGCTTTCTTT; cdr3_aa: CASTGGSWNTEAFF
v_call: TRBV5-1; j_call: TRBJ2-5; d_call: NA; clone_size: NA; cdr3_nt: TGCGCCAGCAGCTCTCAACTAGAGACCCAGTACTTC; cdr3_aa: CASSSQLETQYF
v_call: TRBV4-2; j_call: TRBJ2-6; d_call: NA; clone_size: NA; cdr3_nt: TGTGCCAGCAGCCAACCGTCCTCTGGGGCCAACGTCCTGACTTTC; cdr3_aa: CASSQPSSGANVLTF
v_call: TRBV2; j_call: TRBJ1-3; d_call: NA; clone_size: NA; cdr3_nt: TGTGCCAGCAGTGTCCTTCCGTCCGGAAACACCATATATTTT; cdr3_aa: CASSVLPSGNTIYF
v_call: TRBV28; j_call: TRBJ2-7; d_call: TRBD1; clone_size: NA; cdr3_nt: TGTGCCGTTGCAACCGGGACAGGGGGGCGCGAGCAGTACTTC; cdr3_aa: CAVATGTGGREQYF
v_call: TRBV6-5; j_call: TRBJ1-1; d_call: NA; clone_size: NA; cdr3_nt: TGTGCCAGCAGTTACAACAGGGTTTTAGACACTGAAGCTTTCTTT; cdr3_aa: CASSYNRVLDTEAFF
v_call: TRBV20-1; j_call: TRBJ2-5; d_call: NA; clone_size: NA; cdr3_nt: TGCAGTGCTAGAGGGCACGGGGCCCAGTACTTC; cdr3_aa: CSARGHGAQYF
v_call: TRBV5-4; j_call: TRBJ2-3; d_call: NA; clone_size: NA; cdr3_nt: TGTGCCAGCACGCAGGGGCCTCACACAGATACGCAGTATTTT; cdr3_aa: CASTQGPHTDTQYF
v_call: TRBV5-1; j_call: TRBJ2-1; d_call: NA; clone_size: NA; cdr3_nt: TGCGCCAGCAGCTCCCTCACTCGCACGAGCTCCTACAATGAGCAGTTCTTC; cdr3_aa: CASSSLTRTSSYNEQFF
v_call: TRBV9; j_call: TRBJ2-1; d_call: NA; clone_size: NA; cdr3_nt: TGTGCCAGCAGCCGCGAACTTCTAGCGTTAACCTACAATGAGCAGTTCTTC; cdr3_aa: CASSRELLALTYNEQFF
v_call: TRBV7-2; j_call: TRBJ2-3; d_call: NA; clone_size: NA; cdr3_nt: TGTGCCACCGCCAAAGGACAGACTAGCACAGATACGCAGTATTTT; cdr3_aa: CATAKGQTSTDTQYF
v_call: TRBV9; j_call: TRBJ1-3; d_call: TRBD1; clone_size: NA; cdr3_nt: TGTGCCAGCAGCGTAGTTGGGGACAGCCTCTCTGGAAACACCATATATTTT; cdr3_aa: CASSVVGDSLSGNTIYF
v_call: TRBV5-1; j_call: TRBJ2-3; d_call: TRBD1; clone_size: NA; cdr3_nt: TGCGCCAGCAGCGTGCCGACAGGGGAAGTTCCAGATACGCAGTATTTT; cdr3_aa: CASSVPTGEVPDTQYF
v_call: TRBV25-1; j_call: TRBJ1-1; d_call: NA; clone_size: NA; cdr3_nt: TGTGCCAGCAGCGCTTTGGGTGCGCAGGGTATCGTCCCTGAAGCTTTCTTT; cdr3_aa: CASSALGAQGIVPEAFF
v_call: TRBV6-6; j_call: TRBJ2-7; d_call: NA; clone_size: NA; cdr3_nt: TGTGCCAGCAGTCAATCTCGATACGAGCAGTACTTC; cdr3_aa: CASSQSRYEQYF
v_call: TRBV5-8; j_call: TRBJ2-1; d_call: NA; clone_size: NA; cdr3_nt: TGTGCCAGCAGCTGGGGTGTACAACTCGTGGGCAATGAGCAGTTCTTC; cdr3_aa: CASSWGVQLVGNEQFF
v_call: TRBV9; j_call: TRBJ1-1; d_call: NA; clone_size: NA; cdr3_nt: TGTGCCAGCAGCGTAGCTGGGGGGCTGGCGAACACTGAAGCTTTCTTT; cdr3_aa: CASSVAGGLANTEAFF
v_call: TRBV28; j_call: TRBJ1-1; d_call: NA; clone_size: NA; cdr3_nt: TGTGCCAGCAGTTTCGGGCCCTTGCGGCTAGCGAACACTGAAGCTTTCTTT; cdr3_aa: CASSFGPLRLANTEAFF
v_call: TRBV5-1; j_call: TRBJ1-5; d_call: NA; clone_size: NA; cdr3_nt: TGCGCCAGCAGCCCCACAGGGAGCAATCAGCCCCAGCATTTT; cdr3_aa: CASSPTGSNQPQHF
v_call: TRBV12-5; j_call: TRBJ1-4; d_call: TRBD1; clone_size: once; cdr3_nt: TGTGCTAGTGGTTTGCCCCCGCGACAGGGAGTAACTAATGAAAAACTGTTTTTT; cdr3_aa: CASGLPPRQGVTNEKLFF
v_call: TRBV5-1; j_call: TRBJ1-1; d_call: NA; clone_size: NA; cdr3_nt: TGCGCCAGCAGCGGGATGACAGCAAACACTGAAGCTTTCTTT; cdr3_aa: CASSGMTANTEAFF
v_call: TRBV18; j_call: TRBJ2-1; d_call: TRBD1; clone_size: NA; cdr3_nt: TGTGCCAGCTCACCCATCATGGGACAGGGGCCCTACAATGAGCAGTTCTTC; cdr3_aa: CASSPIMGQGPYNEQFF
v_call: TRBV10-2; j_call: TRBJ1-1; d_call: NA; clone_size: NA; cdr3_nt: TGCGCCAGCAGTGAGTACCAGTACACTGAAGCTTTCTTT; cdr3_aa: CASSEYQYTEAFF
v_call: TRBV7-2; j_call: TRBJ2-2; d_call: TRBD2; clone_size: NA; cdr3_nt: TGTGCCAGCAGCTGGACTAGCGGGAGGGCCATCACCGGGGAGCTGTTTTTT; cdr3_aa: CASSWTSGRAITGELFF
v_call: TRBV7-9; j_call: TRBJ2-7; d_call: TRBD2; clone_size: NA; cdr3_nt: TGTGCCAGCAGCTTCCGATTGACTAGCGGGGGGAACTCCTACGAGCAGTACTTC; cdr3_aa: CASSFRLTSGGNSYEQYF
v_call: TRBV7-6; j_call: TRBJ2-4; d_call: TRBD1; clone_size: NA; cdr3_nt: TGTGCCAGCAGCAGAACCTACAGGGGGTTAGCCAAAAACATTCAGTACTTC; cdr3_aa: CASSRTYRGLAKNIQYF
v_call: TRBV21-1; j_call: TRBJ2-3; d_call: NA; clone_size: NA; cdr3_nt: TGTGCCAGCAGCAATGCTCAGGGGTGGGTAGATACGCAGTATTTT; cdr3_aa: CASSNAQGWVDTQYF
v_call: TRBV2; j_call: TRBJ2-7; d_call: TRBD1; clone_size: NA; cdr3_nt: TGTGCCAGCAGTGACTACAGGGGGGTTCCCTACGAGCAGTACTTC; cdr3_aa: CASSDYRGVPYEQYF
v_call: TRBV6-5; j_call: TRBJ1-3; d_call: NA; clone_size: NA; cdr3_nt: TGTGCCAGCAGTTACTCGAGCGGGGGAAACACCATATATTTT; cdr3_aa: CASSYSSGGNTIYF
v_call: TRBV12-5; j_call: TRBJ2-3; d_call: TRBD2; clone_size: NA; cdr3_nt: TGTGCTAGTGGTTTGGCGCCCCAGCTTAGCGGGAGTACAGATACGCAGTATTTT; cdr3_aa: CASGLAPQLSGSTDTQYF
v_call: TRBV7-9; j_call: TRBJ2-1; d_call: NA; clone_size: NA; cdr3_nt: TGTGCCAGCAGCTTACTGAATGAGCAGTTCTTC; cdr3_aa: CASSLLNEQFF
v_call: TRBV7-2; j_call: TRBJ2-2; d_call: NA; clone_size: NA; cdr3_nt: TGTGCCAGCAGTATTGGACTCCGATTCACCGGGGAGCTGTTTTTT; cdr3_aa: CASSIGLRFTGELFF
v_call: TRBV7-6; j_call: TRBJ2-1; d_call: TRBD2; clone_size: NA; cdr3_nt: TGTGCCAGCAGTTCACTAGCGGGAGCAAGAAATGAGCAGTTCTTC; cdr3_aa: CASSSLAGARNEQFF
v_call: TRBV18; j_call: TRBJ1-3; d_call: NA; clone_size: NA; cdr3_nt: TGTGCCAGCTCACCACCGTCGAACACCATATATTTT; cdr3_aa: CASSPPSNTIYF
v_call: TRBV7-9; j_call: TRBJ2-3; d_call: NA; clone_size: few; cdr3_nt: TGTGCCAGCAGCTTAGCCGCTCCCAGCGCTGATACGCAGTATTTT; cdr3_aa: CASSLAAPSADTQYF
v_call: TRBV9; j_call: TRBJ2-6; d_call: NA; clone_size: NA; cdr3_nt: TGTGCCAGCAGCGTAGGGGATCGCTCTGGGGCCAACGTCCTGACTTTC; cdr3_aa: CASSVGDRSGANVLTF
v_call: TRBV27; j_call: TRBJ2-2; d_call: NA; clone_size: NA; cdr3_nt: TGTGCCAGCAGTTTACGCTTTTTT; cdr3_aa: CASSLRFF
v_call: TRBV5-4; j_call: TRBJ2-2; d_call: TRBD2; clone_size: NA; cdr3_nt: TGTGCCAGCAGCACCGGACTAGCGGGACGAAACACCGGGGAGCTGTTTTTT; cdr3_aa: CASSTGLAGRNTGELFF
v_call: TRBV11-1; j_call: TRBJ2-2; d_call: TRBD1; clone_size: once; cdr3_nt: TGTGCCAGCAGCCAGGACAGGTGGAGCACCGGGGAGCTGTTTTTT; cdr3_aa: CASSQDRWSTGELFF
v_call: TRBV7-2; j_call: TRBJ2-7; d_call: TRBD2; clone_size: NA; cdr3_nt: TGTGCCAGCAGCTTCGTAGCGGGATATTCTAACGAGCAGTACTTC; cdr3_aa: CASSFVAGYSNEQYF
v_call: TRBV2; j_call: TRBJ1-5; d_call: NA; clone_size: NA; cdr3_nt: TGTGCCAGCAGTGTCTGGGGTCAGCCCCAGCATTTT; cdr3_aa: CASSVWGQPQHF
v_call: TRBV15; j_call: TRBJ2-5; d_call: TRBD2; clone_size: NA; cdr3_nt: TGTGCCACCAGCAGAGGGGTAGCGGGAGGTCAAGAGACCCAGTACTTC; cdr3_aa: CATSRGVAGGQETQYF
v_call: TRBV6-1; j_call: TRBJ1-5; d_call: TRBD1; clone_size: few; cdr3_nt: TGTGCCAGCAGTGGTACCAGGGGGAGCACTCAGCCCCAGCATTTT; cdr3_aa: CASSGTRGSTQPQHF
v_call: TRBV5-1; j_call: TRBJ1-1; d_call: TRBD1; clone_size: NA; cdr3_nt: TGCGCCAGCAGCGGACAGGGGGACACTGAAGCTTTCTTT; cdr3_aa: CASSGQGDTEAFF
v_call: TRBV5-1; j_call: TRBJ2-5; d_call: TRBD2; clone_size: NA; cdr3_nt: TGCGCCAGCAGTCCTCCTAGCGGCAAAGAGACCCAGTACTTC; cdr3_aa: CASSPPSGKETQYF